This T cell receptor (beta chain) was identified during a study of blood T cell repertoires in COVID-19. Germline lookup yields CDR1 SNHLY and CDR2 FYNNEI. V lost 6 bases and J 0 bases, leaving 22 bases between the germline ends. The CDR3 runs to 18 residues. The protocol was immunoSEQ multiplex PCR, while the TCRdb copy is restricted to in-frame clones and leaves out a portion. The data show 300,000 to 400,000 clones, approximately 82% seen once. Sequences were obtained from peripheral blood. The clonotype was recovered from a man aged 30-40 years with active or convalescent COVID-19. The chain carries TRBV2 and TRBJ2-3; D possibly corresponds to TRBD2 (5 bases). The CDR3 DNA reads as TGTGCCAGCAGGAAATTGGGTGCGGGCTCCTCTAGCACAGATACGCAGTATTTT. The encoded protein is CASRKLGAGSSSTDTQYF.